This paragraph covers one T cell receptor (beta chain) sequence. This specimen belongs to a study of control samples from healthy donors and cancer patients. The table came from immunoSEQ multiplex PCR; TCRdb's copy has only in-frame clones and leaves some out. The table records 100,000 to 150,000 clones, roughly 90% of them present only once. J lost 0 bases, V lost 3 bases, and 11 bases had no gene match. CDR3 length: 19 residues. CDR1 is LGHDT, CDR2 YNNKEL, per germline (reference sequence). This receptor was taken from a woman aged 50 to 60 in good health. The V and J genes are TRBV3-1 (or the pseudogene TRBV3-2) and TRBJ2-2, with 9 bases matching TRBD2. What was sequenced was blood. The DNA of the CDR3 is TGTGCCAGCAGCCATACTCCGGGACTAGCCTCAGCGAACACCGGGGAGCTGTTTTTT. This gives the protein CASSHTPGLASANTGELFF.